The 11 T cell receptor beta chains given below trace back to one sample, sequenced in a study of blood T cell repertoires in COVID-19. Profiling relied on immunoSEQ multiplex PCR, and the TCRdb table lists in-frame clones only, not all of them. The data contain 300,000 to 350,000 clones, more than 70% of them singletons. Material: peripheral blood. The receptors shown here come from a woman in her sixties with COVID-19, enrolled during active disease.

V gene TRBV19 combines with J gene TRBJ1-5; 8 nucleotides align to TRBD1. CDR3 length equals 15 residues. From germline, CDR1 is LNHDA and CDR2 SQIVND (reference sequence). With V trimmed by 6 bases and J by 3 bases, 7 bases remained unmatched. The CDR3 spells CASRRQGSNNQPQHF. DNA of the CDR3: TGTGCCAGTAGGAGACAGGGGTCGAACAATCAGCCCCAGCATTTT.

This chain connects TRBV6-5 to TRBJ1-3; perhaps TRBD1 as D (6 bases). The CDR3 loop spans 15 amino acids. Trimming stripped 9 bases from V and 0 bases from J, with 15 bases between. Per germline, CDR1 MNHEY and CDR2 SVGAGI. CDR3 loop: CASIRDTFSGNTIYF. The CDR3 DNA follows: TGTGCCAGTATACGGGACACTTTCTCTGGAAACACCATATATTTT.

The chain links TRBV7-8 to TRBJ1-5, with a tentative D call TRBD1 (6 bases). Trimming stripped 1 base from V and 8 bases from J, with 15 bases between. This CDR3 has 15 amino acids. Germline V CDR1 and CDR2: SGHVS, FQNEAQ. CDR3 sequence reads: CASSLVGGSAEPQHF. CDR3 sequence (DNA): TGTGCCAGCAGCTTAGTTGGGGGCTCGGCTGAGCCCCAGCATTTT.

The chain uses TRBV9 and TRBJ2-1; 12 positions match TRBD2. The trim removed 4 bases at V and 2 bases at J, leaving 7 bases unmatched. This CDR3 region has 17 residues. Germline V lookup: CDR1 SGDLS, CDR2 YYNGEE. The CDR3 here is CASSPWTSGETYNEQFF. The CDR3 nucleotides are TGTGCCAGCAGCCCATGGACTAGCGGGGAAACCTACAATGAGCAGTTCTTC.

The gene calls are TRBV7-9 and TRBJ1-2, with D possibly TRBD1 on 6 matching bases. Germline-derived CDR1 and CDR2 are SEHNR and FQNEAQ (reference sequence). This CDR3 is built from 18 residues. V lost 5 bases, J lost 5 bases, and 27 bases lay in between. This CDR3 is CASSIRGGFGRTEYGYTF. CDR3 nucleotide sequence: TGTGCCAGCAGCATTAGGGGCGGTTTCGGCAGGACAGAATATGGCTACACCTTC.

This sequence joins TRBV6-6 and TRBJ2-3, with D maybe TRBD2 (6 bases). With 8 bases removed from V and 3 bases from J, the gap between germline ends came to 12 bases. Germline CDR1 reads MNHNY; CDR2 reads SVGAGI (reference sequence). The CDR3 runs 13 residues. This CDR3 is CASWAGYTDTQYF. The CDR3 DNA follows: TGTGCCAGCTGGGCGGGATATACAGATACGCAGTATTTT.

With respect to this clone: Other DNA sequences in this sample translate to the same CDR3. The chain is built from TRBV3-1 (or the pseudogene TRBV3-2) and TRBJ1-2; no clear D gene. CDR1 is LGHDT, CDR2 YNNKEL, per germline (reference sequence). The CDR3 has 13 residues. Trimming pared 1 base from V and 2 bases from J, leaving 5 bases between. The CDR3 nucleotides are TGTGCCAGCAGCCAAGCGGGGAACTATGGCTACACCTTC. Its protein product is CASSQAGNYGYTF.

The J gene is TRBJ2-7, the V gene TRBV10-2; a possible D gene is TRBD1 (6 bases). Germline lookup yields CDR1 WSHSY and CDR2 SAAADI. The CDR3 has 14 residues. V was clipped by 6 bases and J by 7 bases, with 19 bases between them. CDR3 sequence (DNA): TGCGCCAGCAGGACTCAGGGGATACTACGGGAGCAGTACTTC. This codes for CASRTQGILREQYF.

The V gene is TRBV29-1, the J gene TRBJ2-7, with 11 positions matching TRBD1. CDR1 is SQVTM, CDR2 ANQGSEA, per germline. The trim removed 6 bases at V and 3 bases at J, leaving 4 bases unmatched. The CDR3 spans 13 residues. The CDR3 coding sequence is TGCAGCGTCATCGGGACAGGGGGCTACGAGCAGTACTTC. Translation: CSVIGTGGYEQYF.

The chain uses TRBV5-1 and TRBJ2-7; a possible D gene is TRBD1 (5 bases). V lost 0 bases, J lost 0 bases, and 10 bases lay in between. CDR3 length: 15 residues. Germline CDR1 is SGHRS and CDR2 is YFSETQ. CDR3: CASSLGSGYSYEQYF. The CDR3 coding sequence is TGCGCCAGCAGCTTGGGGTCAGGGTACTCCTACGAGCAGTACTTC.

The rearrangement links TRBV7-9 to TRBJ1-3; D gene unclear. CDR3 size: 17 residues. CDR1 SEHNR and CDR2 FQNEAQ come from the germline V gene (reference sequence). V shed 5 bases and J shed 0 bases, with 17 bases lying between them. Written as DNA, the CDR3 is TGTGCCAGCAGCCGGATGAGGACTTGGGACTCTGGAAACACCATATATTTT. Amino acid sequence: CASSRMRTWDSGNTIYF. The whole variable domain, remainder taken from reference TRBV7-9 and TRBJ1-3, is DTGVSQNPRHKITKRGQNVTFRCDPISEHNRLYWYRQTLGQGPEFLTYFQNEAQLEKSRLLSDRFSAERPKGSFSTLEIQRTEQGDSAMYLCASSRMRTWDSGNTIYFGEGSWLTVV.